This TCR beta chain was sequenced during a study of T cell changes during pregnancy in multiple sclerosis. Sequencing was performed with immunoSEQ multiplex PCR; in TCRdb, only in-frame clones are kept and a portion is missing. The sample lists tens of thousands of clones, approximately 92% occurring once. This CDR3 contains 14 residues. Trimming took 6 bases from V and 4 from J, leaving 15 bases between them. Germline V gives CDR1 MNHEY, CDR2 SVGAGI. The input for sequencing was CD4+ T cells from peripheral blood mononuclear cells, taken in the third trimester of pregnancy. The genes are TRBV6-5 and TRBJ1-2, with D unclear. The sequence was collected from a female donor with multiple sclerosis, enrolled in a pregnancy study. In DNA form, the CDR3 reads TGTGCCAGCAGCCCCACCCGTGGACTCTATGGCTACACCTTC. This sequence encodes CASSPTRGLYGYTF.